This TCR beta chain was captured in a study of monozygotic twins with inflammatory bowel disease. The study, taken as a whole, reports: Varied immunosuppressive treatments among patients may have increased repertoire variability.

CDR3 length equals 17 residues. CDR1 and CDR2 from the germline V gene are SEHNR and FQNEAQ (reference sequence). Details on this clonotype: Its antigen is unknown.

Eight separate reactions per sample served to make cDNA. TCRdb derives one entry per CDR3 protein from the 5' RACE reads, leaving out DNA. The listing records 300,000 to 350,000 distinct CDR3 sequences. The sequencing input was blood. The sequence derives from a human donor with ulcerative colitis or Crohn's disease, or a healthy co-twin of an affected twin (not recorded which). The V and J genes are TRBV7-9 and TRBJ2-2; the TCRdb D gene call, TRBD2, has no DNA to confirm it. The CDR3 reads CASSLVGLAANTGELFF.